This T cell receptor (beta chain) emerged from a study of blood T cell repertoires in COVID-19. At the level of the study: The United States, Italy and Spain provided the acute and convalescent COVID-19 samples. Sources were T cells, B-cell-depleted T cells, or PBMCs; the material itself was cDNA or gDNA.

V lost 6 bases, J lost 4 bases, and 6 bases stayed unmatched. The CDR3 is made up of 14 amino acids. The germline gives CDR1 MNHEY, CDR2 SVGAGI. Original methodology: Estimates of nucleated cell counts were drawn from the amplification of reference gene primers. Only in-frame clones appear in the TCRdb table, and some are missing; sequencing was by immunoSEQ multiplex PCR. V and J calls and clone size come straight from that table; D and trimming were deduced from the DNA. The data show roughly 140,000 clones, more than 80% seen once. Source material: peripheral blood. The sequence derives from a human donor in a cohort sampled during active COVID-19. The chain recombines TRBV6-5 with TRBJ1-1; 9 nucleotides match TRBD1. CDR3 sequence: CASSLGQGSTEAFF. The CDR3 DNA follows: TGTGCCAGCAGCCTAGGACAGGGGAGCACTGAAGCTTTCTTT.